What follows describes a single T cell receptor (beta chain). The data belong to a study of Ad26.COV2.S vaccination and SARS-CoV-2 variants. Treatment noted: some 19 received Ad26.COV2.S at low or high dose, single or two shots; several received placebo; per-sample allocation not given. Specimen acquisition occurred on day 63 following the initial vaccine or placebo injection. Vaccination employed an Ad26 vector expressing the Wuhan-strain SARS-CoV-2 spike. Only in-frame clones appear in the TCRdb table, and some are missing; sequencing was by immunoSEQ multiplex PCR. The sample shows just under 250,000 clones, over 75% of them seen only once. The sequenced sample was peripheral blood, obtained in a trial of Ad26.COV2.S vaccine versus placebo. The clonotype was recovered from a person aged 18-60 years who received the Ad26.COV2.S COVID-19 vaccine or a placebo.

CDR3 residues: CASSPPLGPEENEQFF. As DNA, the CDR3 is TGTGCCAGCAGCCCCCCTTTGGGGCCAGAAGAGAATGAGCAGTTCTTC. The genes are TRBV7-9 and TRBJ2-1, with D possibly being TRBD1 (5 bases). The CDR3 length is 16 residues. From germline, CDR1 is SEHNR and CDR2 FQNEAQ (reference sequence). The V gene lost 5 bases and the J gene lost 7 bases, with 21 bases spanning the gap.